The clone carrying this TCR beta chain was observed a few times. Original analysis: Counts of nucleated cells, estimated from reference gene primer amplification, were obtained. Some clones are missing from TCRdb's copy, which holds only in-frame ones; the method was immunoSEQ multiplex PCR. The V and J calls and clone size were taken over from that table, and D and trimming were inferred from the DNA. The table lists roughly 190,000 clones, around 85% of them singletons. The data are from a study of blood T cell repertoires in COVID-19. Whole-study context: The United States, Italy and Spain supplied acute and convalescent COVID-19 samples. Sources were T cells, B-cell-depleted T cells, or PBMCs; the material itself was cDNA or gDNA.

From germline, CDR1 is MDHEN and CDR2 SYDVKM. This CDR3 region has 15 residues. Deletions cut 4 bases from V and 0 bases from J, with 10 bases between. This clonotype was obtained from a woman aged 55 to 70 with COVID-19, enrolled during active disease. The genes are TRBV28 and TRBJ1-5; D possibly corresponds to TRBD1 (5 bases). Material: peripheral blood. The CDR3 nucleotides are TGTGCCAGCAGTTCCCCCACAGGTAGCAATCAGCCCCAGCATTTT. It is translated as CASSSPTGSNQPQHF. Filled out from reference TRBV28 and TRBJ1-5, the complete variable domain reads DVKVTQSSRYLVKRTGEKVFLECVQDMDHENMFWYRQDPGLGLRLIYFSYDVKMKEKGDIPEGYSVSREKKERFSLILESASTNQTSMYLCASSSPTGSNQPQHFGDGTRLSIL.